The 22 T cell receptor beta chains in this list originate from one sample, sequenced in a study of early T cells in non-severe SARS-CoV-2 infection. MiXCR, run by TCRdb on the 5' RACE reads, gives a single entry per CDR3 protein. The sample carries about 77,000 distinct CDR3 sequences, around 10% recorded once. The source material was whole blood, sampled at baseline. All receptors derive from an adult who was a healthcare worker with PCR-confirmed SARS-CoV-2 infection or an uninfected control (not recorded which). The donor label of this sample is uncertain.

This clonotype was counted once. V and J are TRBV4-3 and TRBJ2-1; D may be TRBD2 (6 bases). The CDR3 runs to 16 residues. Trimming shortened V by 4 bases and J by 1 base, and 14 bases separated the two germline ends. CDR1 LGHNA and CDR2 YSLEER come from the germline V gene. The CDR3 DNA sequence: TGCGCCAGCAGCCCCTTCCGCGGGATTTCCTACAATGAGCAGTTCTTC. It is translated as CASSPFRGISYNEQFF.

There are many counts of this clonotype. The chain combines TRBV4-3 with TRBJ2-3, with unresolved D. Germline values: CDR1 LGHNA, CDR2 YSLEER. This CDR3 is 14 amino acids long. Trimming shortened V by 4 bases and J by 4 bases, and 12 bases separated the two germline ends. The CDR3 loop reads CASSLRSLADTQYF. In DNA form, the CDR3 reads TGCGCCAGCAGCCTTCGCTCCCTGGCAGATACGCAGTATTTT.

This clonotype was detected only a few times. The chain links TRBV19 to TRBJ1-2; 7 bases map to TRBD1. V was clipped by 7 bases and J by 1 base; unmatched bases: 9. CDR1 and CDR2 (germline): LNHDA, SQIVND (reference sequence). This CDR3 has 15 amino acids. The CDR3: CASTATGAFNYGYTF. In DNA form, the CDR3 reads TGTGCCAGTACCGCCACAGGGGCCTTTAACTATGGCTACACCTTC.

This chain links TRBV10-3 with TRBJ2-7; 10 nucleotides agree with TRBD1. Germline lookup yields CDR1 ENHRY and CDR2 SYGVKD. This CDR3 region has 15 residues. V lost 2 bases, J lost 3 bases, and 4 bases stayed unmatched. CDR3 coding DNA: TGTGCCATCAGTGAGGGGACAGGGGATTTCTACGAGCAGTACTTC. Its protein product is CAISEGTGDFYEQYF.

The table lists this clonotype with a few counts. The V and J genes are TRBV9 and TRBJ2-5; 12 bases are a match to TRBD2. Germline assignment: CDR1 SGDLS and CDR2 YYNGEE. The J segment lost 4 bases and the V segment lost 4 bases, leaving 5 bases of the junction unmatched. The CDR3 is made up of 15 amino acids. CDR3 sequence (DNA): TGTGCCAGCAGCCTGACTAGCGGGAGTCGAGAGACCCAGTACTTC. Encoded protein: CASSLTSGSRETQYF.

This clonotype was picked up a small number of times. Its ends do not fully match the called genes, so a read error is possible. J is TRBJ2-3 and V is TRBV7-6, with 10 bases fitting TRBD2. The CDR3 spans 16 residues. Per germline, CDR1 SGHVS and CDR2 FNYEAQ. The CDR3 loop reads CASSLRLAGATDSQYF. The CDR3 DNA sequence: TGTGCCAGCAGCCTTCGGCTAGCGGGGGCCACAGATTCGCAGTATTTT.

In this sample, this clonotype turned up a few times. The chain links TRBV11-2 to TRBJ2-7, with D possibly matching TRBD1 (6 bases). The germline V and J ends were trimmed by 3 bases and 4 bases, with 16 bases remaining between them. Germline loops: CDR1 SGHAT, CDR2 FQNNGV. This CDR3 contains 15 residues. CDR3: CASSFTRDKTYEQYF. DNA of the CDR3: TGTGCCAGCAGCTTCACCCGGGACAAAACGTACGAGCAGTACTTC.

The CDR3 reads CSARDLIRRDSSYNEQFF. Written as DNA, the CDR3 is TGCAGTGCTAGAGATTTAATTCGCCGCGACAGCTCCTACAATGAGCAGTTCTTC. The rearrangement joins TRBV20-1 to TRBJ2-1; D is perhaps TRBD1 (5 bases). V shed 0 bases and J shed 0 bases, with 18 bases lying between them. Germline V gene data show CDR1 as DFQATT and CDR2 as SNEGSKA (reference sequence). The CDR3 length is 18 residues.

The V gene is TRBV20-1, the J gene TRBJ2-7; possible D gene TRBD1, 5 bases. The CDR3 consists of 12 residues. Trimming removed 3 bases at V and 2 bases at J, with 8 bases between. Germline lookup yields CDR1 DFQATT and CDR2 SNEGSKA (reference sequence). The CDR3 loop is CSARGQTYEQYF. The CDR3 region has the DNA TGCAGTGCTAGGGGGCAGACCTACGAGCAGTACTTC.

The J gene is TRBJ1-1, the V gene TRBV27; TRBD1 might be the D (6 bases). CDR1 and CDR2 from the germline V gene are MNHEY and SMNVEV (reference sequence). Trimming cost V 5 bases and J 4 bases, with 14 bases left between them. The CDR3 length is 14 residues. CDR3 region: CASSPPGGPTEAFF. The CDR3 DNA reads as TGTGCCAGCAGTCCTCCCGGGGGGCCCACTGAAGCTTTCTTT.

This clonotype occurred a few times. This chain uses TRBV7-6 with TRBJ1-2; D call uncertain. The CDR3 runs 15 residues. The germline CDR1 and CDR2 sequences are SGHVS and FNYEAQ. Trimming removed 1 base at V and 4 bases at J, with 13 bases between. The CDR3 region is CASSLGVATRYGYTF. The CDR3 coding sequence is TGTGCCAGCAGCTTAGGGGTTGCGACCCGCTATGGCTACACCTTC.

Only a few counts were recorded for this clonotype. The gene calls are TRBV20-1 and TRBJ2-3; D call uncertain. The germline V and J ends were trimmed by 6 bases and 5 bases, with 24 bases remaining between them. The CDR3 has 16 amino acids. Germline loops: CDR1 DFQATT, CDR2 SNEGSKA (reference sequence). CDR3 loop: CSASPRYRSGEDTQYF. In DNA, the CDR3 is TGCAGTGCCAGCCCTAGGTACCGCAGTGGGGAAGATACGCAGTATTTT.

The sample holds a few counts of this clonotype. This chain links TRBV6-2 or TRBV6-3 with TRBJ2-7; 8 nucleotides match TRBD2. CDR3 length: 15 residues. CDR1 MNHEY and CDR2 SVGEGT come from the germline V gene. V gave up 5 bases and J gave up 2 bases; unmatched junction bases: 8. CDR3 DNA: TGTGCCAGCAGTACCTCGGGACTAGTAGCCTACGAGCAGTACTTC. Translating it yields CASSTSGLVAYEQYF.

This clonotype appeared many times. The V and J genes are TRBV7-8 and TRBJ1-4; 8 bases are shared with TRBD1. The CDR3 length is 16 residues. CDR1 and CDR2 from the germline V gene are SGHVS and FQNEAQ. The junction had 7 bases not matched to a gene; V was cut back by 1 base and J by 6 bases. The CDR3 sequence: CASSLGLGQGDEKLFF. CDR3 bases: TGTGCCAGCAGCTTAGGCCTTGGACAGGGTGATGAAAAACTGTTTTTT.

This clonotype was recorded at least ten times. The rearrangement uses TRBV4-3 and TRBJ2-3; the D gene is possibly TRBD2 (7 bases). V dropped 1 base and J dropped 6 bases, with 14 bases sitting between them. The length of the CDR3 is 15 residues. Germline CDR1 reads LGHNA; CDR2 reads YSLEER. The CDR3 DNA reads as TGCGCCAGCAGCCAAGCAGGAGGGGGGGAGGATACGCAGTATTTT. It specifies CASSQAGGGEDTQYF.

This clonotype was recorded many times. The chain employs TRBV10-3 and TRBJ2-5; 12 nucleotides match TRBD2. CDR3 length equals 15 residues. In germline, CDR1 is ENHRY, CDR2 SYGVKD. V trimming: 8 bases; J trimming: 4 bases; junction bases outside the gene matches: 8. CDR3 nucleotides: TGTGCCATCTCCGGGACTAGCGGGTTTCCAGAGACCCAGTACTTC. This translates into CAISGTSGFPETQYF.

The J gene is TRBJ2-1, the V gene TRBV7-8, with D unresolved. Trimming pared 1 base from V and 4 bases from J, leaving 8 bases between. CDR1 is SGHVS and CDR2 is FQNEAQ in the germline V gene. The CDR3 covers 14 residues. The CDR3 bases are TGTGCCAGCAGCTTAGAAAACATTTACAATGAGCAGTTCTTC. Its protein product is CASSLENIYNEQFF. The full variable domain, in which reference TRBV7-8 and TRBJ2-1 provide the parts outside the CDR3, is GAGVSQSPRYKVAKRGQDVALRCDPISGHVSLFWYQQALGQGPEFLTYFQNEAQLDKSGLPSDRFFAERPEGSVSTLKIQRTQQEDSAVYLCASSLENIYNEQFFGPGTRLTVL.

This clonotype was counted a few times. This chain uses TRBV5-1 with TRBJ2-1; D ambiguous. The ends were cut back, 0 bases at V and 2 bases at J, with 18 bases in the middle. The CDR3 contains 18 residues. CDR1 and CDR2 from the germline V gene are SGHRS and YFSETQ. The CDR3 spells CASSLVIGPSPTYNEQFF. The CDR3, as DNA: TGCGCCAGCAGCTTGGTCATTGGGCCTTCCCCTACCTACAATGAGCAGTTCTTC.

This clonotype was observed a handful of times. This chain connects TRBV11-2 to TRBJ2-4, with a weak D call TRBD1 (5 bases). This CDR3 has 14 residues. The germline V and J ends were trimmed by 5 bases and 2 bases, with 10 bases remaining between them. CDR1 is SGHAT, CDR2 FQNNGV, per germline. The CDR3 here is CASSPDSSKNIQYF. Here the CDR3 DNA reads TGTGCCAGCAGCCCCGACAGCTCCAAAAACATTCAGTACTTC. Based on the CDR3 plus reference TRBV11-2 and TRBJ2-4, the full variable domain is EAGVAQSPRYKIIEKRQSVAFWCNPISGHATLYWYQQILGQGPKLLIQFQNNGVVDDSQLPKDRFSAERLKGVDSTLKIQPAKLEDSAVYLCASSPDSSKNIQYFGAGTRLSVL.

This chain uses TRBV18 with TRBJ2-5; 13 bases agree with TRBD2. The CDR3 has 15 amino acids. V shed 5 bases and J 2 bases; nucleotides not matched to a gene: 2. Germline CDR1 and CDR2: KGHSH and LQKENI. The CDR3 region is CASSTGLAGQETQYF. DNA of the CDR3: TGTGCCAGCTCAACGGGACTAGCGGGGCAAGAGACCCAGTACTTC.

This clonotype appeared once. The chain employs TRBV4-3 and TRBJ2-1; D may be TRBD2 (5 bases). The CDR3 covers 15 residues. V shed 0 bases and J shed 8 bases, with 14 bases lying between them. Germline V lookup: CDR1 LGHNA, CDR2 YSLEER. CDR3 protein: CASSQDRTSTHEQFF. Here the CDR3 DNA reads TGCGCCAGCAGCCAAGATCGAACTAGTACGCATGAGCAGTTCTTC.

This clonotype was recorded many times. The J gene is TRBJ2-7, the V gene TRBV7-9; D not resolved. Trimming took 5 bases from V and 0 from J, leaving 5 bases between them. Germline V lookup: CDR1 SEHNR, CDR2 FQNEAQ (reference sequence). The CDR3 is 12 residues long. CDR3 nucleotide sequence: TGTGCCAGCAGCCCCAGCTCCTACGAGCAGTACTTC. It translates to CASSPSSYEQYF.